Below are 6 T cell receptor beta chains sequenced from a single sample in a study of shared clonotypes between healthy human individuals. Naivety among CD8 cells was defined by CD45RO negativity and positive CCR7 selection, thereby excluding terminally differentiated effector memory CD45RA+ cells. Generated by immunoSEQ multiplex PCR, the TCRdb table keeps only in-frame clones and is missing some. The sample includes more than 550,000 clones, approximately 90% of them seen just once. Source material: naive CD8+ T cells sorted from blood. Source of these receptors: a man aged 25 to 45 in good health.

This clone came up a few times. The chain carries TRBV7-9 and TRBJ1-5, with 7 bases matching TRBD1. V lost 3 bases to trimming and J lost 4 bases; unmatched junction nucleotides: 3. CDR1 SEHNR and CDR2 FQNEAQ come from the germline V gene (reference sequence). The CDR3 covers 14 residues. The DNA of the CDR3 is TGTGCCAGCAGCTTGACAGGGTTTAATCAGCCCCAGCATTTT. Translated, it gives CASSLTGFNQPQHF.

The chain recombines TRBV2 with TRBJ2-7, with a possible D match to TRBD1 (6 bases). The CDR3 totals 14 residues. The V and J ends lost 3 bases and 4 bases respectively, with 13 bases between them. The V gene's germline CDR1 is SNHLY and CDR2 FYNNEI. CDR3 sequence reads: CASSDFGGGYEQYF. The CDR3 DNA follows: TGTGCCAGCAGTGACTTTGGGGGCGGGTACGAGCAGTACTTC.

The chain is built from TRBV9 and TRBJ2-3; maybe TRBD1 (6 bases). CDR3 size: 16 residues. The germline V and J ends were trimmed by 4 bases and 0 bases, with 15 bases remaining between them. Germline values: CDR1 SGDLS, CDR2 YYNGEE. The chain's CDR3 is CASSPDTGTSTDTQYF. As DNA, the CDR3 is TGTGCCAGCAGCCCCGATACAGGGACGAGCACAGATACGCAGTATTTT.

V is TRBV27 and J is TRBJ2-5; 8 bases agree with TRBD2. This CDR3 region has 15 residues. Germline V gene sequence: CDR1 MNHEY, CDR2 SMNVEV (reference sequence). The J segment lost 2 bases and the V segment lost 6 bases, leaving 8 bases of the junction unmatched. CDR3 sequence (DNA): TGTGCCAGCAGATCCTTAGCGGGACCACAAGAGACCCAGTACTTC. Its protein product is CASRSLAGPQETQYF.

V and J are TRBV11-2 and TRBJ2-1, with TRBD1 matching over 9 bases. J was trimmed by 5 bases and V by 7 bases; bases with no gene match: 9. Germline V gene sequence: CDR1 SGHAT, CDR2 FQNNGV. The CDR3 has 15 residues. DNA for the CDR3: TGTGCCAGCAAGGTGGAGGGACAGGGACACAATGAGCAGTTCTTC. This sequence encodes CASKVEGQGHNEQFF.

CDR3 amino acids: CASSSLAGVGRTGELFF. The CDR3, as DNA: TGTGCCAGCAGCTCCCTGGCGGGAGTAGGTCGCACCGGGGAGCTGTTTTTT. The chain combines TRBV7-6 with TRBJ2-2; TRBD2 matches at 7 bases. CDR3 length: 17 residues. Germline-derived CDR1 and CDR2 are SGHVS and FNYEAQ. V trimming: 4 bases; J trimming: 4 bases; junction bases outside the gene matches: 12.